This entry concerns a single T cell receptor beta chain. The data stem from a study of CD8+ T cells in alopecia areata. Study at large: Treated patients took oral tofacitinib at 5 to 10 mg twice daily.

Treatment indicated: oral pan-JAK inhibitor, 5-10 mg twice daily. Collection of lesional scalp punch biopsies and peripheral blood was performed in alopecia areata patients. Trimming removed 6 bases from V and 2 bases from J; junction bases left unmatched: 5. There are 14 residues in the CDR3. Germline V gene lookup returns CDR1 MNHNY and CDR2 SVGAGI (reference sequence). Isolated RNA was reverse transcribed into cDNA used as the sequencing template. Produced via immunoSEQ multiplex PCR; TCRdb's table is partial and in-frame only. The sample lists around 200,000 clones, around 65% seen once, with more than 3.5% in the top ten.

The clonotype was recovered from a human donor with alopecia areata. The chain carries TRBV6-6 and TRBJ2-3, with 7 bases lining up with TRBD1. The source was CD4+ T cells sorted from blood, collected at week 4, from a patient treated with tofacitinib. CDR3 residues: CASRLGQNTDTQYF. CDR3 bases: TGTGCCAGCAGGCTGGGACAGAACACAGATACGCAGTATTTT.